This T cell receptor (beta chain) was documented in a study of CD8 T cells in Susac syndrome. Healthy donors served as age- and sex-matched controls. Reverse transcription used roughly 0.5 to 1 ug RNA and random hexamers. Amplification of TCR beta CDR3 spanned 54 Vbeta and 13 Jbeta via immunoSEQ multiplex PCR. TCRdb reprocessed the immunoSEQ multiplex PCR reads via MiXCR and lists one record per CDR3 protein. The sample consists of about 200,000 distinct CDR3 sequences, roughly 96% of them appearing once. Specimen: CD4+ T cells from PBMCs. The source of this sequence is a human donor in good health.

CDR3 amino acids: CAISWDSNQPQHF. CDR3 DNA sequence: TGTGCCATCAGTTGGGACAGCAATCAGCCCCAGCATTTT. The rearrangement joins TRBV10-3 to TRBJ1-5, with a tentative D call TRBD1 (5 bases). The germline V and J ends were trimmed by 5 bases and 1 base, with 6 bases remaining between them. CDR3 length equals 13 residues. Germline CDR1 is ENHRY and CDR2 is SYGVKD.